This T cell receptor beta chain was sequenced for a study of cytomegalovirus exposure and HLA in healthy donors. V lost 7 bases and J lost 2; bases outside the gene matches: 6. CDR1 and CDR2 from the germline V gene are MNHEY and SVGAGI. This CDR3 comprises 15 residues. The study's findings and limits: The sole available immune exposure information was CMV serostatus. A later analysis linked a missense variant in DCLRE1C to the trimming of TCR beta V and J genes. In an earlier analysis, about 87% or about 30%: the productive usage of most TCR beta V segments. In a later analysis, at a false discovery rate of 0.05, approximately 16,000 TCR beta sequences matched HLA alleles.

As to this clone: Its target is not known.

The PCR employed 60 Vbeta primers together with 13 Jbeta primers. This table comes from immunoSEQ multiplex PCR, and its TCRdb copy is limited to in-frame clones, with some not included. This repertoire shows around 140,000 clones, 87% found once; its top ten account for 4% to 6.5%. The clonotype comes from a woman aged 25 to 39 in good health and CMV-seronegative. The sample taken for sequencing was PBMCs. The J gene is TRBJ2-2, the V gene TRBV6-5; TRBD1 matches at 8 bases. CDR3 sequence: CASNDRGPNTGELFF. CDR3 nucleotides: TGTGCCAGCAATGACAGGGGCCCTAACACCGGGGAGCTGTTTTTT.